One sample yielded the 22 T cell receptor beta chains listed below, sequenced in a study of blood T cell repertoires in COVID-19. Sequenced by immunoSEQ multiplex PCR; TCRdb stores in-frame clones only, minus some. Here the sample spans about 91,000 clones, about 91% being singletons. Sequencing was done on a sample of peripheral blood. Source of these receptors: a woman in her sixties or seventies with acute or convalescent COVID-19.

This sequence joins TRBV9 and TRBJ1-1, with 8 positions matching TRBD1. The CDR3 extends over 15 amino acids. CDR1 is SGDLS and CDR2 is YYNGEE in the germline V gene. V lost 1 base and J lost 5; bases outside the gene matches: 7. This CDR3 reads CASSVQDRAVTEAFF. CDR3 DNA sequence: TGTGCCAGCAGCGTACAGGACAGGGCCGTTACTGAAGCTTTCTTT.

This chain links TRBV7-2 with TRBJ2-6; possibly TRBD2 for D (5 bases). Trimming stripped 7 bases from V and 0 bases from J, with 16 bases between. This CDR3 is 17 amino acids long. The germline V gene has CDR1 SGHTA and CDR2 FQGNSA. In nucleotides, the CDR3 is TGTGCCAGCATTTTCCCCCGGGGTCACTCTGGGGCCAACGTCCTGACTTTC. The encoded protein is CASIFPRGHSGANVLTF. Complete variable domain (other parts from reference TRBV7-2 and TRBJ2-6): GAGVSQSPSNKVTEKGKDVELRCDPISGHTALYWYRQSLGQGLEFLIYFQGNSAPDKSGLPSDRFSAERTGGSVSTLTIQRTQQEDSAVYLCASIFPRGHSGANVLTFGAGSRLTVL.

This clone was detected a few times. The genes are TRBV7-9 and TRBJ2-7; a weak D match, TRBD1 (6 bases). The germline gives CDR1 SEHNR, CDR2 FQNEAQ (reference sequence). This CDR3 has 15 residues. With 7 bases removed from V and 1 base from J, the gap between germline ends came to 17 bases. CDR3 sequence reads: CASNPRSQGSYEQYF. DNA for the CDR3: TGTGCCAGCAACCCTAGGAGCCAGGGGTCCTACGAGCAGTACTTC.

The chain combines TRBV27 with TRBJ2-5; 10 bases agree with TRBD2. CDR1 and CDR2 (germline): MNHEY, SMNVEV (reference sequence). With 6 bases clipped from V and 2 bases from J, the junction kept 12 bases outside the gene matches. The CDR3 is made up of 17 amino acids. The CDR3 DNA follows: TGTGCCAGCAGCACCCCGGGGAAGCGGGAGGGTCAAGAGACCCAGTACTTC. It yields the protein CASSTPGKREGQETQYF.

The chain uses TRBV27 and TRBJ2-2; 10 nucleotides match TRBD1. CDR1 MNHEY and CDR2 SMNVEV come from the germline V gene (reference sequence). V lost 5 bases, J lost 6 bases, and 9 bases stayed unmatched. CDR3 length: 16 residues. CDR3 protein: CASSPWDRGFAGELFF. CDR3 nucleotides: TGTGCCAGCAGTCCATGGGACAGGGGTTTCGCCGGGGAGCTGTTTTTT.

This clone is a singleton in its sample. The chain employs TRBV10-3 and TRBJ2-7; no reliable D call. CDR1 and CDR2 (germline): ENHRY, SYGVKD. V was trimmed by 11 bases and J by 13 bases, leaving 18 bases between them. The CDR3 is 10 residues long. The CDR3 bases are TGTGCCGTCGCCATTTTTACACGATACTTC. It translates to CAVAIFTRYF.

A word on this clone: Within the sample, other DNA sequences also encode this same CDR3. CDR3 in amino acids: CSASPLAGGTDTQYF. The CDR3 region has the DNA TGCAGTGCTAGTCCACTAGCGGGGGGTACAGATACGCAGTATTTT. The chain uses TRBV20-1 and TRBJ2-3; 12 positions match TRBD2. Germline CDR1 reads DFQATT; CDR2 reads SNEGSKA (reference sequence). Germline trimming cut 3 bases from V and 3 bases from J; bases unmatched to any gene: 4. This CDR3 is built from 15 residues.

The chain joins TRBV6-5 to TRBJ2-7; a possible D gene is TRBD1 (6 bases). CDR3 length: 13 amino acids. V was clipped by 0 bases and J by 11 bases, with 14 bases between them. In germline, CDR1 is MNHEY, CDR2 SVGAGI. The CDR3 bases are TGTGCCAGCAGTTACTCGAGTAAGGGGGACGAGTACTTC. Translation gives CASSYSSKGDEYF.

The CDR3 region is CASSPGLISTYEQYF. CDR3 coding DNA: TGCGCCAGCAGCCCCGGTTTAATTTCAACCTACGAGCAGTACTTC. The chain employs TRBV5-1 and TRBJ2-7; no reliable D call. From germline, CDR1 is SGHRS and CDR2 YFSETQ. The CDR3 covers 15 residues. V was pared by 4 bases and J by 2 bases, with 16 bases between.

The chain has TRBV5-5 and TRBJ1-1; 7 bases match TRBD1. V shed 1 base and J 0 bases; nucleotides not matched to a gene: 0. The CDR3 contains 14 residues. Germline V gene data show CDR1 as SGHKS and CDR2 as YYEKEE (reference sequence). CDR3 sequence: CASSLTGVNTEAFF. DNA of the CDR3: TGTGCCAGCAGCTTGACAGGGGTGAACACTGAAGCTTTCTTT.

The rearrangement joins TRBV9 to TRBJ1-2; 8 bases are a match to TRBD1. The CDR3 is 19 amino acids. After removal of 0 bases from V and 6 bases from J, the junction contained 19 bases not matched to a gene. Germline CDR1 SGDLS, CDR2 YYNGEE. Here the CDR3 DNA reads TGTGCCAGCAGCGTAGCGCCGTCAGGGGGCGAGGGGTTTGTCGATGGCTACACCTTC. Residues: CASSVAPSGGEGFVDGYTF.

The CDR3 DNA is TGTGCCAGCAGTCCACGACTAGCGGGGGCTCTCGACGAGCAGTACTTC. It specifies CASSPRLAGALDEQYF. This chain links TRBV27 with TRBJ2-7, with 12 positions matching TRBD2. Germline lookup yields CDR1 MNHEY and CDR2 SMNVEV (reference sequence). With 5 bases clipped from V and 5 bases from J, the junction kept 10 bases outside the gene matches. The CDR3 totals 16 residues.

This chain links TRBV5-8 with TRBJ2-1; 7 bases match TRBD2. V lost 2 bases, J lost 4 bases, and 9 bases stayed unmatched. Germline V CDR1 and CDR2: SGHTS, YDEGEE. The CDR3 sequence is 16 residues long. DNA for the CDR3: TGTGCCAGCAGCTTTGACCGCGGGAGATCATACAATGAGCAGTTCTTC. Protein sequence: CASSFDRGRSYNEQFF.

This clone was picked up a small number of times. The chain uses TRBV11-2 and TRBJ1-4; possible D gene TRBD1, 6 bases. Deletions cut 5 bases from V and 9 bases from J, with 13 bases between. Germline CDR1 and CDR2: SGHAT and FQNNGV. The CDR3 has 13 residues. The CDR3 region is CASSGRGGQKLFF. CDR3 DNA: TGTGCCAGCAGCGGAAGGGGGGGACAAAAACTGTTTTTT.

V gene TRBV3-1 (or the pseudogene TRBV3-2) combines with J gene TRBJ1-1; D not resolved. Germline values: CDR1 LGHDT, CDR2 YNNKEL (reference sequence). Trimming pared 3 bases from V and 7 bases from J, leaving 12 bases between. The CDR3 has 13 amino acids. The CDR3 DNA sequence: TGTGCCAGCAGCCACCCGTCTGAGGTTGAAGCTTTCTTT. It yields the protein CASSHPSEVEAFF.

The chain links TRBV5-1 to TRBJ2-5, with TRBD2 identical over 11 bases. V gave up 2 bases and J gave up 1 base; unmatched junction bases: 4. Germline loops: CDR1 SGHRS, CDR2 YFSETQ. The CDR3 sequence is 16 residues long. The CDR3: CASSFGLAGFQETQYF. CDR3 sequence (DNA): TGCGCCAGCAGCTTTGGACTAGCGGGTTTCCAAGAGACCCAGTACTTC.

This clone showed up just once. The chain recombines TRBV6-5 with TRBJ2-1, with D possibly TRBD2 on 6 matching bases. This CDR3 is 14 amino acids long. V lost 5 bases and J lost 5, with 13 bases in between. Germline V gene data show CDR1 as MNHEY and CDR2 as SVGAGI. The DNA for the CDR3 is TGTGCCAGCAGTAGGCGGGACCGAAACAATGAGCAGTTCTTC. Its translation is CASSRRDRNNEQFF.

The rearrangement joins TRBV7-3 to TRBJ2-1, with TRBD1 matching 8 bases. The CDR3 is made up of 14 amino acids. The V and J ends lost 5 bases and 7 bases, in that order; junction bases with no gene match: 7. Germline CDR1 and CDR2: SGHTA and FQGTGA. The CDR3 nucleotides are TGTGCCAGCAGCCGCGGGACAGGTTGGAATGAGCAGTTCTTC. This gives the protein CASSRGTGWNEQFF.

The rearrangement joins TRBV3-1 (or the pseudogene TRBV3-2) to TRBJ1-4, with D possibly being TRBD1 (5 bases). Germline CDR1 and CDR2: LGHDT and YNNKEL (reference sequence). This CDR3 spans 15 amino acids. Trimming removed 6 bases from V and 0 bases from J, with 11 bases in between. The CDR3 DNA sequence: TGTGCCAGCAGTCAGGGATATGCAACTAATGAAAAACTGTTTTTT. It encodes CASSQGYATNEKLFF.

CDR3 sequence reads: CASSLGTGKGGELFF. CDR3 bases: TGTGCCAGCAGCTTGGGGACAGGGAAGGGCGGGGAGCTGTTTTTT. The J gene is TRBJ2-2, the V gene TRBV5-4, with TRBD1 matching over 8 bases. Germline values: CDR1 SGHNT, CDR2 YYREEE (reference sequence). The CDR3 has 15 residues. V lost 0 bases to trimming and J lost 7 bases; unmatched junction nucleotides: 5.

As DNA, the CDR3 is TGTGCCAGCAGCCAAGATGTCACGGGGACGAACACCGGGGAGCTGTTTTTT. Residues: CASSQDVTGTNTGELFF. This chain joins TRBV4-2 and TRBJ2-2, with D perhaps matching TRBD2 (5 bases). The CDR3 is made up of 17 amino acids. CDR1 is LGHNA, CDR2 YNFKEQ, per germline. V gave up 0 bases and J gave up 0 bases, with 11 bases separating them.

This clone was detected a few times. The genes are TRBV6-5 and TRBJ1-5; D gene unclear. This CDR3 comprises 15 residues. Trimming stripped 5 bases from V and 0 bases from J, with 11 bases between. The germline V gene has CDR1 MNHEY and CDR2 SVGAGI. CDR3 DNA: TGTGCCAGCAGTCAGAACCAGTTTAGCAATCAGCCCCAGCATTTT. Translation gives CASSQNQFSNQPQHF.